This T cell receptor beta chain was obtained from a study of HIV-infected children after antiretroviral therapy interruption (dated by TCRdb to the late 2010s). General notes on the study: The study included eight children, four on planned treatment interruption and four on continuous treatment, and all eight had a CD4+ count above 500 and a viral load below 50 copies/ml. The interruption group had a median age of approximately 9.5 years, compared with around 8 years in the continuous treatment group. Most participating children had recorded exposure to EBV and CMV. For the interruption arm, samples were taken at week 0, at week 12, at the end of interruption (week 24 or 48), and roughly 3 years after the study ended. Continuous-treatment samples were analyzed from corresponding weeks 0, 48 and 150. Alongside measurements of thymic output, the study compared TCR repertoires of children on planned treatment interruption with TCR repertoires of children on continuous antiretroviral treatment.

What the treatment or condition label conveys for this sample: PENTA 11 planned treatment interruption arm or continuous ART arm. Participants were children from the United Kingdom aged 2 to 15 years who had received at least three-drug ART for at least 24 weeks. The study required cryopreserved PBMCs containing at least 5 million viable cells, and a few candidate patients were excluded because of low viable PBMC yield. Using a FACSAria III cell sorter, naive CD4+ CD45RA+ CD45RO- T cells were FACS-sorted out of thawed PBMCs. Sorted cells were fixed, and RNA was extracted using the RNeasy FFPE kit followed by the RNeasy Micro kit. Library preparation was by 3' RACE. TCR libraries were constructed from RNA with a 3' RACE protocol that used unique molecular identifiers to correct for PCR amplification bias. Amplicon libraries were pooled in groups of up to 12 and sequenced on an Illumina MiSeq using v2 2x250 paired-end chemistry. Per the original workflow: Reads were processed with Decombinator to assign V and J genes and CDR3, with barcode-based error and PCR bias correction. Before Gini coefficients were calculated with the R ineq package, the repertoires were subsampled to the same depth. Three approaches were used to assess CDR3 similarity: GLIPH, Hamming distance and a shared triplet metric. TCRdb reanalyzed the raw reads on its own, using fastp at Q25 for trimming and MiXCR for clone calling, and kept in-frame beta chains. One record per CDR3 amino acid sequence lists the most common genes and DNA. It is TCRdb's table, rather than the study itself, that gives the V and J calls and clone size. The sample records some 40,000 distinct CDR3 sequences, just over 6.5% of which are singletons. Together, the top ten hold roughly 1% of the sample.

Here is what the overall study found, with its caveats: Minor non-naive CD45RA+ populations, such as EMRA or stem memory cells, might be present among the sorted CD45RA+ naive cells. An increase in the naive CD4+ Gini coefficient was observed by the end of treatment interruption, suggesting clonal expansion, and a return to baseline was observed by 3 years. For naive CD4+ repertoires of PTI patients, CDR3 sharing between time points dropped once interruption began, while many sequences were shared between the end of interruption and 3 years later. The low number of patients is regarded as a limitation, and the data should be interpreted with caution.

This clonotype was found many times. Which antigen it targets is not known. No base qualities exist here, and no much larger clone lies one base off it. The germline V gene (reference sequence) sets CDR1 to DFQATT and CDR2 to SNEGSKA. From the cysteine up to the phenylalanine, the CDR3 has a length of 13 residues. Only the CDR3 DNA stays, 39 bases, in frame from base 1. The starting material was CD45RA+ CD4+ T cells from PBMCs, pooled from several time points, obtained from a donor given antiretroviral therapy, either interrupted or continuous. Per the publication, the cell subset or site label means: naive CD4+ CD45RA+ CD45RO- T cells. The chain employs TRBV20-1 and TRBJ2-2, and 10 junction bases match TRBD2. This receptor was taken from a pool of human donors with HIV. The CDR3 protein: CGALAGAPGELFF. The DNA reads TGCGGCGCTCTAGCGGGGGCGCCCGGGGAGCTGTTTTTT.